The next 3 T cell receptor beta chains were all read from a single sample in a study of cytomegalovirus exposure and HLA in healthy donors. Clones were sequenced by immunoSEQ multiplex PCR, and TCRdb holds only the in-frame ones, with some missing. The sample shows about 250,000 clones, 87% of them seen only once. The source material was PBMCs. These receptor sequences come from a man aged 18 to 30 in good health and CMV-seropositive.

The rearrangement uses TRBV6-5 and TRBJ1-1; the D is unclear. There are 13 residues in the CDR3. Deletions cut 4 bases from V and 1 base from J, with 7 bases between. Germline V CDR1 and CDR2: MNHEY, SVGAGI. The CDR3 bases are TGTGCCAGCAGTTTATTATCGAACACTGAAGCTTTCTTT. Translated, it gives CASSLLSNTEAFF.

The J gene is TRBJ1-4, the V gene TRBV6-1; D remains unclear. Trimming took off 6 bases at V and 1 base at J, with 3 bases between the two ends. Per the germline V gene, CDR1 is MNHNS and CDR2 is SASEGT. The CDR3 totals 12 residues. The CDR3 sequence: CASRLTNEKLFF. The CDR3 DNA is TGTGCCAGCAGACTAACTAATGAAAAACTGTTTTTT.

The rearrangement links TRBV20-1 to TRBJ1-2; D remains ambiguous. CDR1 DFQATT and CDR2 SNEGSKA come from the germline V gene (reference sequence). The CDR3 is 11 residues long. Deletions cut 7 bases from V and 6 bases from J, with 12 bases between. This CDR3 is CSVQTDNGYTF. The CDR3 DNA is TGCAGTGTTCAGACGGATAATGGCTACACCTTC.